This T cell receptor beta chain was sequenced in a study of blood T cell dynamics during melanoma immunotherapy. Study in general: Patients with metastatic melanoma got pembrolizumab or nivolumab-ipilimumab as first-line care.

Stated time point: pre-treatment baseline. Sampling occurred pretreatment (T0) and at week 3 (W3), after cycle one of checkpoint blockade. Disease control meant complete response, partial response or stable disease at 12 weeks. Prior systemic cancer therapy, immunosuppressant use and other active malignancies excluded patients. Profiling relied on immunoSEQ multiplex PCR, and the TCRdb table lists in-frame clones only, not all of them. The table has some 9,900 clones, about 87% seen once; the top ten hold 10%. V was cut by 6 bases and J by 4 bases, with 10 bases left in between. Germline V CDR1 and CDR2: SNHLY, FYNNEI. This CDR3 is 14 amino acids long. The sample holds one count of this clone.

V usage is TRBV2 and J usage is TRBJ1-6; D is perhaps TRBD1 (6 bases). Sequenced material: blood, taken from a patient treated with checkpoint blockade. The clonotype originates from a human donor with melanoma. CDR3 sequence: CASRGAGYNSPLHF. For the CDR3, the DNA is TGTGCCAGCAGGGGGGCAGGATATAATTCACCCCTCCACTTT.